The 26 T cell receptor beta chains below were found in one sample sequenced in a study of cytomegalovirus exposure and HLA in healthy donors (dated 2017 in TCRdb). Libraries were made using the immunoSEQ multiplex PCR assay. A mixture of 60 forward primers for TCR Vbeta segments and 13 reverse primers for TCR Jbeta segments was used in the multiplex PCR. Not all clones reach the TCRdb copy of this immuneACCESS table, which keeps in-frame sequences only. Checked studies attribute under half of the gap to unresolved V genes and leave the rest unexplained. Here the sample has some 190,000 clones; around 82% occur a single time. Roughly an eighth of the sample lies in the top ten. Sequenced: PBMCs. These receptors originate from a woman younger than 45 in good health and CMV-seropositive.

This clone appeared a single time. The rearrangement links TRBV27 to TRBJ1-1; D is perhaps TRBD1 (5 bases). The CDR3 runs 13 residues. From germline, CDR1 is MNHEY and CDR2 SMNVEV (reference sequence). V lost 0 bases to trimming and J lost 7 bases, with 9 bases between them. The CDR3 region is CASSLSRRDEAFF. CDR3 nucleotide sequence: TGTGCCAGCAGTTTATCACGCAGGGATGAAGCTTTCTTT.

The CDR3 region is CASGTRTGRNTEAFF. The CDR3 region has the DNA TGTGCCAGCGGAACTAGGACAGGCCGGAACACTGAAGCTTTCTTT. The chain joins TRBV2 to TRBJ1-1; 7 nucleotides agree with TRBD1. The CDR3 totals 15 residues. Germline CDR1 SNHLY, CDR2 FYNNEI. V lost 8 bases and J lost 1; bases outside the gene matches: 10.

A few counts support this clone. This chain joins TRBV28 and TRBJ1-5; unclear D gene. CDR3 length: 14 residues. Trimming left V 0 bases short and J 11 bases short, with 14 bases between. Germline V gene sequence: CDR1 MDHEN, CDR2 SYDVKM. The CDR3 DNA reads as TGTGCCAGCAGTTTATGGGGCCAGATCAAGGCCCAGCATTTT. Amino acid sequence: CASSLWGQIKAQHF.

The CDR3 DNA is TGTGCCAGCAGCCTGGACAGGGACATTTATGGCTACACCTTC. It translates to CASSLDRDIYGYTF. The chain is built from TRBV5-4 and TRBJ1-2; 8 nucleotides match TRBD1. CDR1 is SGHNT, CDR2 YYREEE, per germline (reference sequence). The CDR3 runs 14 residues. With 4 bases clipped from V and 5 bases from J, the junction kept 7 bases outside the gene matches.

The chain uses TRBV2 and TRBJ2-7, with TRBD1 as a possible D gene (7 bases). There are 15 residues in the CDR3. Trimming removed 6 bases from V and 0 bases from J, with 15 bases in between. Germline V CDR1 and CDR2: SNHLY, FYNNEI. The DNA of the CDR3 is TGTGCCAGCAGGACGTGGAGGGGGCACTCCTACGAGCAGTACTTC. Translated: CASRTWRGHSYEQYF.

The chain uses TRBV6-5 and TRBJ2-3; D may be TRBD2 (5 bases). This CDR3 region has 14 residues. Trimming pared 7 bases from V and 5 bases from J, leaving 16 bases between. The germline V gene has CDR1 MNHEY and CDR2 SVGAGI. This CDR3 is CASMLEGAQDTQYF. The CDR3 region has the DNA TGTGCCAGCATGTTAGAGGGAGCTCAAGATACGCAGTATTTT.

The gene calls are TRBV25-1 and TRBJ2-3; 7 positions agree with TRBD2. V lost 1 base, J lost 6 bases, and 16 bases stayed unmatched. Germline CDR1 MGHDK, CDR2 SYGVNS. The CDR3 extends over 18 amino acids. The CDR3 DNA reads TGTGCCAGCAGTGAATCTAGGGGAGGGGCCAACATCTTGGATACGCAGTATTTT. This gives the protein CASSESRGGANILDTQYF.

The table lists this clone with a few counts. J is TRBJ1-1 and V is TRBV4-1; D may be TRBD1 (5 bases). The CDR3 spans 15 residues. V lost 1 base and J 1 base, leaving 10 bases between the germline ends. From germline, CDR1 is MGHRA and CDR2 YSYEKL. The CDR3 bases are TGCGCCAGCAGCCAAGGACAGTGGGGGAACACTGAAGCTTTCTTT. Translation gives CASSQGQWGNTEAFF.

V and J are TRBV10-3 and TRBJ2-1; 9 bases map to TRBD2. The CDR3 is 15 amino acids. Losses at the gene ends were 6 bases for V and 5 bases for J; bases not matched to a gene: 8. CDR1 ENHRY and CDR2 SYGVKD come from the germline V gene. As DNA, the CDR3 is TGTGCCATCAGCCAGACTAGCGGAACTAACAATGAGCAGTTCTTC. Translation gives CAISQTSGTNNEQFF.

Only a few counts were recorded for this clone. The chain links TRBV6-5 to TRBJ2-3; 8 bases match TRBD2. The CDR3 extends over 14 amino acids. After removal of 5 bases from V and 8 bases from J, the junction contained 9 bases not matched to a gene. Germline CDR1 is MNHEY and CDR2 is SVGAGI. The CDR3 bases are TGTGCCAGCAGTGGTAGCGGGGCCACGGGTACGCAGTATTTT. This gives the protein CASSGSGATGTQYF.

The gene calls are TRBV19 and TRBJ2-1; the match to TRBD2 covers 10 bases. With 3 bases clipped from V and 10 bases from J, the junction kept 9 bases outside the gene matches. CDR3 length: 15 amino acids. Germline-derived CDR1 and CDR2 are LNHDA and SQIVND (reference sequence). CDR3 sequence reads: CASSIPAGGPEEQFF. The CDR3 bases are TGTGCCAGTAGTATCCCAGCGGGAGGGCCTGAGGAGCAGTTCTTC.

The chain combines TRBV18 with TRBJ1-6; 11 bases agree with TRBD1. The V gene end was trimmed by 3 bases and the J gene end by 8 bases; junction bases not matched to a gene: 0. The CDR3 runs 14 residues. From germline, CDR1 is KGHSH and CDR2 LQKENI. The CDR3 sequence is CASSPGQGDSPLHF. The CDR3 bases are TGTGCCAGCTCACCGGGACAGGGGGATTCACCCCTCCACTTT.

V usage is TRBV4-2 and J usage is TRBJ2-3; 11 bases align to TRBD2. This CDR3 region has 18 residues. The germline gives CDR1 LGHNA, CDR2 YNFKEQ. Trimming at V came to 3 bases and at J to 3 bases, leaving 11 bases not matched to a gene. The CDR3 DNA sequence: TGTGCCAGCAGCCAGAGAATAGCGGGAGGGGGGGGGACAGATACGCAGTATTTT. This gives the protein CASSQRIAGGGGTDTQYF.

The chain employs TRBV9 and TRBJ2-1; the match to TRBD2 covers 12 bases. Trimming at V came to 3 bases and at J to 8 bases, leaving 12 bases not matched to a gene. Germline V gene sequence: CDR1 SGDLS, CDR2 YYNGEE. The CDR3 has 17 residues. For the CDR3, the DNA is TGTGCCAGCAGCGGATCTAGCGGGAGGGCCGGGTTAGATGAGCAGTTCTTC. Residues: CASSGSSGRAGLDEQFF.

This clone was counted only a few times. This chain links TRBV28 with TRBJ1-1; TRBD1 agrees at 10 bases. With V trimmed by 4 bases and J by 3 bases, 11 bases remained unmatched. From germline, CDR1 is MDHEN and CDR2 SYDVKM. This CDR3 spans 17 amino acids. Here the CDR3 reads CASSSLFPDRGDTEAFF. Written as DNA, the CDR3 is TGTGCCAGCAGTTCCCTTTTTCCGGACAGGGGGGACACTGAAGCTTTCTTT.

This sequence joins TRBV7-6 and TRBJ2-5; 8 bases match TRBD1. Losses at the gene ends were 1 base for V and 5 bases for J; bases not matched to a gene: 9. CDR1 SGHVS and CDR2 FNYEAQ come from the germline V gene. The CDR3 extends over 16 amino acids. CDR3 residues: CASSLDQGASGETQYF. In DNA, the CDR3 is TGTGCCAGCAGCTTAGACCAGGGGGCAAGTGGCGAGACCCAGTACTTC.

The chain joins TRBV10-3 to TRBJ1-2, with 11 bases that match TRBD1. The germline V gene encodes CDR1 ENHRY and CDR2 SYGVKD. This CDR3 has 17 amino acids. After removal of 1 base from V and 3 bases from J, the junction contained 7 bases not matched to a gene. The chain's CDR3 is CAISELPRDRGYYGYTF. DNA of the CDR3: TGTGCCATCAGTGAGTTACCCCGGGACAGGGGGTACTATGGCTACACCTTC.

The chain employs TRBV2 and TRBJ1-6, with 9 bases fitting TRBD1. The CDR3 totals 15 residues. The V gene end was trimmed by 6 bases and the J gene end by 10 bases; junction bases not matched to a gene: 10. The germline V gene has CDR1 SNHLY and CDR2 FYNNEI. CDR3 coding DNA: TGTGCCAGCAGCGACCGACAGGGGGGTGGCTCACCCCTCCACTTT. Encoded protein: CASSDRQGGGSPLHF.

The rearrangement uses TRBV5-1 and TRBJ2-3, with 7 positions matching TRBD2. This CDR3 is built from 16 residues. Germline CDR1 reads SGHRS; CDR2 reads YFSETQ. V lost 3 bases and J lost 1; bases outside the gene matches: 8. CDR3 nucleotides: TGCGCCAGCAGCTCCTTGACTAGCAGGGGCACAGATACGCAGTATTTT. The encoded protein is CASSSLTSRGTDTQYF.

The genes are TRBV4-1 and TRBJ1-4; weak D call: TRBD1 (5 bases). V gave up 1 base and J gave up 7 bases, with 10 bases separating them. This CDR3 is built from 14 residues. Germline assignment: CDR1 MGHRA and CDR2 YSYEKL. CDR3 region: CASSQVGRGEKLFF. The CDR3 DNA reads TGCGCCAGCAGCCAAGTAGGGAGGGGTGAAAAACTGTTTTTT.

This clone came up a few times. The chain carries TRBV6-1 and TRBJ2-2; D might be TRBD1 (5 bases). The germline V gene has CDR1 MNHNS and CDR2 SASEGT. The ends were cut back, 4 bases at V and 0 bases at J, with 9 bases in the middle. The CDR3 loop spans 15 amino acids. CDR3 sequence: CASSADSSNTGELFF. The CDR3, as DNA: TGTGCCAGCAGTGCTGACAGCTCGAACACCGGGGAGCTGTTTTTT.

This clone has only one observation. The chain combines TRBV7-2 with TRBJ1-6; 9 bases match TRBD1. The CDR3 loop spans 14 amino acids. Trimming took 8 bases from V and 11 from J; bases not matched to a gene: 10. CDR1 SGHTA and CDR2 FQGNSA come from the germline V gene. The chain's CDR3 is CASSPGTGNPPLHF. The CDR3 nucleotides are TGTGCCAGCTCCCCCGGGACAGGGAATCCACCCCTCCACTTT.

This chain uses TRBV11-1 with TRBJ2-5; D gene uncertain. Deletions cut 3 bases from V and 4 bases from J, with 12 bases between. This CDR3 spans 14 amino acids. From germline, CDR1 is SGHAT and CDR2 FQDESV (reference sequence). Here the CDR3 reads CASSLGIPRETQYF. The DNA of the CDR3 is TGTGCCAGCAGCTTGGGCATCCCACGAGAGACCCAGTACTTC.

The chain has TRBV4-3 and TRBJ1-1, with TRBD1 matching 8 bases. Germline assignment: CDR1 LGHNA and CDR2 YSLEER. J gave up 5 bases and V 3 bases, and 11 bases lay outside the gene matches. The CDR3 has 16 residues. The CDR3 sequence is CASSQGADRGKTEAFF. CDR3 nucleotide sequence: TGCGCCAGCAGCCAGGGGGCCGACAGGGGTAAGACTGAAGCTTTCTTT.

The chain recombines TRBV7-3 with TRBJ2-5, with 10 positions matching TRBD1. CDR1 and CDR2 from the germline V gene are SGHTA and FQGTGA. Losses at the gene ends were 3 bases for V and 1 base for J; bases not matched to a gene: 2. CDR3 length equals 15 residues. CDR3 coding DNA: TGTGCCAGCAGCTTGGGGACAGGGGTCCAAGAGACCCAGTACTTC. It is translated as CASSLGTGVQETQYF.

This chain uses TRBV6-5 with TRBJ2-2, with 8 bases that match TRBD2. The germline V gene encodes CDR1 MNHEY and CDR2 SVGAGI. The CDR3 spans 15 residues. The V and J ends lost 8 bases and 2 bases, in that order; junction bases with no gene match: 7. CDR3 sequence: CASRRGVKNTGELFF. The CDR3 DNA reads as TGTGCCAGCCGGCGGGGGGTCAAAAACACCGGGGAGCTGTTTTTT.